What follows is one T cell receptor beta chain and its context. In its sample, this clonotype was seen once. Its cognate antigen has yet to be identified. There are no base qualities to consult, and no much larger clone falls within one base. A single read offers scant evidence. The data originate from a study of T cells in Graves' hyperthyroidism and ophthalmopathy (dated by TCRdb to the late 2010s). Turning to the overall study: Peripheral blood samples were taken at initial diagnosis, before any treatment was given. TCR V-J signatures able to tell the groups apart were searched for in a discovery cohort of 100 patients, of whom under 45 had Graves' ophthalmopathy and 57 had stable Graves' hyperthyroidism. Whether ophthalmopathy could be predicted prospectively was tested in an independent validation cohort made up of 18 to 20 hyperthyroidism patients plus 17 patients who later progressed to ophthalmopathy. The approximately 95 discovery patients were divided at random into training and test sets in a 7:3 ratio. The study also compared thyroid tissue and blood T-cell repertoires from about six Graves' hyperthyroidism patients. After blood sampling, hyperthyroidism patients were treated with methimazole at a starting dose of 30 mg daily, and ophthalmopathy patients were treated with high-dose intravenous methylprednisolone. TCR Vbeta CDR3 sequencing of approximately 140 peripheral blood samples (roughly 43 ophthalmopathy, roughly 72 hyperthyroidism and some 17 progressor patients) is reported in the paper.

At the junction V is shortened by 7 bases and J by 2 bases; bases outside the gene matches: 12. Including cysteine and phenylalanine, the CDR3 has 15 amino acids. This entry keeps only the CDR3 DNA: 45 bases, framed from base 1. CDR1 and CDR2 are drawn from the germline V gene (reference sequence): SGHNT, YYREEE. What the work shows at the level of the full study, not this receptor alone: A 13 V-J signature model separated ophthalmopathy from stable hyperthyroidism, with roughly 88% sensitivity and roughly 82% specificity in cross-validation and 80%/75% in testing. In validation, the model predicted progression to ophthalmopathy a median of around 6.5 months before onset, with approximately 70% sensitivity and nearly 75% specificity. No statistical method was used to set the sample size in advance, and investigators knew the group allocation. Most expanded thyroid clonotypes (frequency above 0.001) were also detected in blood, suggesting blood repertoires may reflect thyroid immune responses.

Graves' hyperthyroidism was defined as stable when no progression to ophthalmopathy occurred over 18 months of follow-up. Hyperthyroidism patients were newly diagnosed, had a disease duration of under 2 months, and were aged 18 to 65 years. Patients with uncontrolled infections, other autoimmune diseases, pregnancy or lactation were excluded. Diagnoses were established on the basis of clinical symptoms, serum thyroxine and TRAb, thyroid ultrasound, and orbital computed tomography. PBMCs were separated from about 10 ml of fresh peripheral blood using Ficoll-Paque density gradient centrifugation. Total RNA was extracted using Trizol reagent, and RNA quality was assessed on an Agilent 2100 Bioanalyzer. TCR beta CDR3 regions were amplified from RNA transcripts. A first-round RT-PCR of the TCR CDR3 used the HTBI primer set with the Qiagen OneStep RT-PCR kit. A second multiplex PCR round built the libraries, followed by size selection and purification. Sequencing of the libraries was done on an Illumina HiSeq2000 using paired-end 100 bp reads. The authors' analysis ran thus. SOAPnuke was used to process the raw data, throwing out any read that contained adapters or uncalled bases, had a mean Phred below 15, or lacked an exact constant-primer or identifier match. COPE v1.2.5 was used to merge the high-quality paired reads, and each unique nucleotide sequence was defined as a clonotype. MiTCR v1.1 was used to align clonotypes to the IMGT TRBV, TRBD and TRBJ reference segments. Analysis was restricted to V-J combinations with a frequency above 0.0001, which covered 99% to 99.2% of repertoires. The TCS score was defined as F50 (clonal expansion) divided by E x V (chaos), with BLOSUM62-based TCRdist calculated between CDR3 peptides within each V-J. Welch's t-statistics and random forest reduced around 520 V-J features to roughly 13, which were used in a naive Bayes classifier (R e1071). TCRdb trimmed the raw reads at Q25, called clones with MiXCR and kept productive beta chains. Here each entry gathers all rows of one CDR3 protein and keeps the most common genes and DNA. TCRdb's processing, not the study's, gives the V and J calls here. In this sample the table shows under 350,000 distinct CDR3 sequences, roughly 20% of which occur a single time. The top ten clones comprise 49% of the sample.

The chain joins TRBV5-4 to TRBJ2-7, with TRBD2 matching 7 junction bases. The sample consisted of blood. This clonotype was sampled from a woman aged 45 to 65 with Graves' hyperthyroidism. The CDR3 region reads CASGSGGSAPYEQYF. The nucleotide sequence reads TGTGCCAGCGGCTCGGGGGGTAGCGCTCCCTACGAGCAGTACTTC.